This TCR beta chain was obtained from a study of cytomegalovirus exposure and HLA in healthy donors. Study summary: Inside one of the first data releases sat around 80 million unique TCRs taken from HLA-typed donors. General observations from the study: Most TCRs appeared rarely, but some public TCRs recurred in many donors. In a later analysis, specific HLA alleles were associated with around 17,000 TCR beta sequences at a 0.05 false discovery rate. Presence/absence comparisons presumed near-even sequencing depth among donors.

On this clone: Its target is unknown.

The V gene's germline CDR1 is KGHSH and CDR2 LQKENI. The germline V and J ends were trimmed by 6 bases and 5 bases, with 21 bases remaining between them. The CDR3 spans 16 residues. PCR primers comprised 60 Vbeta and 13 Jbeta primers. Generated by immunoSEQ multiplex PCR, the TCRdb table keeps only in-frame clones and is missing some. This table has around 180,000 clones, 70% to 90% appearing once. Material: PBMCs. The chain combines TRBV18 with TRBJ2-3; TRBD1 is a possible D gene (5 bases). This clonotype was sampled from a woman aged 18-30 years in good health and CMV-seronegative. CDR3 sequence (DNA): TGTGCCAGCTCGTCCAGGGTAGGACGGAATTTAGATACGCAGTATTTT. This sequence encodes CASSSRVGRNLDTQYF.